This T cell receptor beta chain was recovered during a study of blood T cell repertoires in COVID-19. Trimming removed 6 bases from V and 5 bases from J; junction bases left unmatched: 3. There are 14 residues in the CDR3. In germline, CDR1 is MGHRA, CDR2 YSYEKL. Measured with immunoSEQ multiplex PCR; TCRdb has only the in-frame clones, and not every one. The table has fewer than 250,000 clones, approximately 84% seen once. The sequence came from a man in his fifties with acute or convalescent COVID-19. The chain joins TRBV4-1 to TRBJ2-1; 11 nucleotides align to TRBD2. The sequenced sample was peripheral blood. The CDR3 DNA follows: TGCGCCAGCAGATGGGGACTAGCGGACAATGAGCAGTTCTTC. Translated: CASRWGLADNEQFF.